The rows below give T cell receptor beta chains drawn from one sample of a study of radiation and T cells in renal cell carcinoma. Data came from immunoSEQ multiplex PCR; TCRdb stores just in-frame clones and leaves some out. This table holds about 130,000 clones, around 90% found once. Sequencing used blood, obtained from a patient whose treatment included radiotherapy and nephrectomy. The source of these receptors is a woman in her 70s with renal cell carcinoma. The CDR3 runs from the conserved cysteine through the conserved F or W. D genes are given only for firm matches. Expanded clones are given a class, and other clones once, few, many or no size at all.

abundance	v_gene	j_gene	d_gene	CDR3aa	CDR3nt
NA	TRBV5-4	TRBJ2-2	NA	CATTPGPGNTGELFF	TGTGCCACAACCCCAGGGCCGGGGAACACCGGGGAGCTGTTTTTT
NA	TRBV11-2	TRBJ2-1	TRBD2	CASSLVAGASDNEQFF	TGTGCCAGCAGCTTAGTAGCGGGGGCCTCTGACAATGAGCAGTTCTTC
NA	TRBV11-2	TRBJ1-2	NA	CASSNLGSGVYYGYTF	TGTGCCAGCAGCAACTTAGGCTCAGGGGTTTACTATGGCTACACCTTC
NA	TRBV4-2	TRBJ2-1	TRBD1	CASSPRQGSHNEQFF	TGTGCCAGCAGCCCGAGACAGGGGTCCCACAATGAGCAGTTCTTC
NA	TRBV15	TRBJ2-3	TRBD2	CATSPRTSALTDTQYF	TGTGCCACCAGCCCCCGGACTAGCGCTTTAACAGATACGCAGTATTTT
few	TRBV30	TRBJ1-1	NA	CAWAWQPNGAEAFF	TGTGCCTGGGCCTGGCAACCAAACGGCGCTGAAGCTTTCTTT
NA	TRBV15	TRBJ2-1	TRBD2	CATSRETSGHNEQFF	TGTGCCACCAGCAGAGAGACTAGCGGCCACAATGAGCAGTTCTTC
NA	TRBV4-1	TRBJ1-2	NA	CASSRDNYGYTF	TGCGCCAGCAGCCGGGACAACTATGGCTACACCTTC
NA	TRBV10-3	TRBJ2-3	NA	CAISRGAGPTDTQYF	TGTGCCATTTCCCGAGGGGCAGGCCCCACAGATACGCAGTATTTT
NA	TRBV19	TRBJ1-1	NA	CASKASGNTEAFF	TGTGCCAGTAAGGCCAGCGGGAACACTGAAGCTTTCTTT
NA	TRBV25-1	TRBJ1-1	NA	CASSEMSMNTEAFF	TGTGCCAGCAGTGAGATGAGCATGAACACTGAAGCTTTCTTT
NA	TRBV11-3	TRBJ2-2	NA	CASSLGAGGRNTGELFF	TGTGCCAGCAGCTTAGGTGCTGGGGGTCGAAACACCGGGGAGCTGTTTTTT
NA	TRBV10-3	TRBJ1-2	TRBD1	CATEPGQGSYGYTF	TGTGCCACCGAGCCGGGACAGGGGAGCTATGGCTACACCTTC
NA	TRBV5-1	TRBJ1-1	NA	CASSLGGTGNTEAFF	TGCGCCAGCAGCTTGGGTGGGACGGGGAACACTGAAGCTTTCTTT
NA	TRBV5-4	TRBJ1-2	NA	CASSWHRNGYTF	TGTGCCAGCAGCTGGCATAGGAATGGCTACACCTTC
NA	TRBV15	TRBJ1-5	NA	CATRGFSNQPQHF	TGTGCCACCAGGGGGTTTAGCAATCAGCCCCAGCATTTT
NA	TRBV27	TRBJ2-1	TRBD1	CASSWDRFYNEQFF	TGTGCCAGCAGTTGGGACAGATTCTACAATGAGCAGTTCTTC
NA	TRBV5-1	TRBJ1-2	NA	CASSLEVLYGYTF	TGCGCCAGCAGCTTGGAGGTTCTCTATGGCTACACCTTC
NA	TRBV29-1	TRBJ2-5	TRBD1	CSVGTGGETQYF	TGCAGCGTTGGGACAGGGGGAGAGACCCAGTACTTC
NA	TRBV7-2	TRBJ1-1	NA	CASSLAPQRTGEAFF	TGTGCCAGCAGCTTAGCGCCACAAAGAACGGGGGAAGCTTTCTTT
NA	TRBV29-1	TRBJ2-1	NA	CSVVPDYNEQFF	TGCAGCGTTGTTCCGGATTACAATGAGCAGTTCTTC
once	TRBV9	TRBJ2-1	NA	CASSVGGSYNEQFF	TGTGCCAGCAGCGTAGGGGGCAGCTACAATGAGCAGTTCTTC
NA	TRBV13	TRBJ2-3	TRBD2	CASSLRAGGITTDTQYF	TGTGCCAGCAGCTTAAGGGCGGGGGGCATTACCACAGATACGCAGTATTTT
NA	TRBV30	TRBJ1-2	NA	CAWNLRWGRSNYGYTF	TGTGCCTGGAACCTGCGATGGGGCAGGTCCAACTATGGCTACACCTTC
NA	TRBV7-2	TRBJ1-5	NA	CASSLGSVGLSNQPQHF	TGTGCCAGCAGCTTAGGGTCGGTGGGGTTGAGCAATCAGCCCCAGCATTTT
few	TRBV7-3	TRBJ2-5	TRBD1	CASSLDRGPVETQYF	TGTGCCAGCAGCCTCGACAGGGGGCCGGTAGAGACCCAGTACTTC